This T cell receptor beta chain derives from a study of blood T cell repertoires in COVID-19. Study in general: Nucleic acid was either cDNA or gDNA, and it came from T cells, B-cell-depleted T cells, or PBMCs.

The CDR3 sequence is 15 residues long. Germline CDR1 reads MNHEY; CDR2 reads SVGEGT. Trimming took 6 bases from V and 2 from J, leaving 13 bases between them. Here immunoSEQ multiplex PCR was the method, and the copy in TCRdb shows in-frame clones only, minus some. The sample includes 150,000 to 180,000 clones, about 86% seen only once; the top ten take around 7.1%. Participants were placed into cohorts based on the clinical history they reported. Input material: PBMCs or T cells enriched from blood (not recorded which). The sequence came from a man aged 50-60 years who had recovered from COVID-19. The chain joins TRBV6-2 or TRBV6-3 to TRBJ2-2; TRBD2 might be the D (5 bases). This CDR3 is CASSLQRINTGELFF. In DNA, the CDR3 is TGTGCCAGCAGCTTACAGCGGATAAACACCGGGGAGCTGTTTTTT.